This TCR beta chain was recorded in a study of shared clonotypes between healthy human individuals. Overall study results and limits: The authors sampled blood alone, and tissue repertoires likely differ.

In this sample, this clone turned up a few times. Antigen: not known. V shed 5 bases and J 6 bases; nucleotides not matched to a gene: 6. CDR3 size: 14 residues. CDR1 is SEHNR and CDR2 is FQNEAQ in the germline V gene (reference sequence). Sequenced by immunoSEQ multiplex PCR; TCRdb stores in-frame clones only, minus some. The data contain over 2 million clones, 85% to 95% of them seen just once; the ten biggest clones take up about 0.41%. Sequencing used naive CD4+ T cells from PBMCs. Sample subset: CD45RA+ positively selected. This chain links TRBV7-9 with TRBJ1-2; 10 bases are a match to TRBD1. This clonotype originated in a man aged 18 to 30 in good health. Some clones in this sample may be carry-over from other donors' samples. The CDR3 loop reads CASSPWGTGDGYTF. As DNA, the CDR3 is TGTGCCAGCAGCCCATGGGGGACAGGGGATGGCTACACCTTC. Filled out from reference TRBV7-9 and TRBJ1-2, the complete variable domain reads DTGVSQNPRHKITKRGQNVTFRCDPISEHNRLYWYRQTLGQGPEFLTYFQNEAQLEKSRLLSDRFSAERPKGSFSTLEIQRTEQGDSAMYLCASSPWGTGDGYTFGSGTRLTVV.